This entry concerns a single TCR beta chain. Antigen unknown. These data are taken from a study of T cell responses to AZD1222 COVID-19 vaccine. Overall study results and limits: Among those given AZD1222, only 5 to 7 were seropositive at baseline.

Method: immunoSEQ multiplex PCR; TCRdb's copy keeps in-frame clones and lacks some. The sample contains about 140,000 clones, 90% to 95% of which appear only once. Timing groups of about 4 and about 12 weeks for second doses were pooled. This specimen was peripheral blood, taken 28 days after the second AZD1222 dose. This clonotype originated in an adult who received the AZD1222 COVID-19 vaccine.

CDR3 sequence reads: CASSSQGAEETQYF. CDR3 sequence (DNA): TGTGCCAGCAGTTCTCAGGGGGCTGAGGAGACCCAGTACTTC. The rearrangement links TRBV28 to TRBJ2-5, with 8 nucleotides matching TRBD1. V shed 4 bases and J 5 bases; nucleotides not matched to a gene: 6. The CDR3 loop spans 14 amino acids. The germline V gene encodes CDR1 MDHEN and CDR2 SYDVKM. Drawing the rest from reference TRBV28 and TRBJ2-5, the complete variable domain is DVKVTQSSRYLVKRTGEKVFLECVQDMDHENMFWYRQDPGLGLRLIYFSYDVKMKEKGDIPEGYSVSREKKERFSLILESASTNQTSMYLCASSSQGAEETQYFGPGTRLLVL.